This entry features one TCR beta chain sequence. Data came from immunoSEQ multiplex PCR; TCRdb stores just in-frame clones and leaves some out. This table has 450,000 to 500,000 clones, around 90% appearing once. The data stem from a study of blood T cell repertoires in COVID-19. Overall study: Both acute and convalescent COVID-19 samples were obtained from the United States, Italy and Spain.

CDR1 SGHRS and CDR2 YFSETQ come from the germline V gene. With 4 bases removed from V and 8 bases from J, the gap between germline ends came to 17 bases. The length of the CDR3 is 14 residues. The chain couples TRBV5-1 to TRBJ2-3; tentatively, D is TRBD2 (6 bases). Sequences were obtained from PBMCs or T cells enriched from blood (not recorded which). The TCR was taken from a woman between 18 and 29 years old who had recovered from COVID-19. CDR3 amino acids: CASSLTVAGSTQYF. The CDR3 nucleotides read TGCGCCAGCAGCCTTACTGTGGCGGGGAGTACGCAGTATTTT.